The T cell receptor (beta chain) described here comes from a study of control samples from healthy donors and cancer patients. CDR3 size: 11 residues. Germline V lookup: CDR1 SGHKS, CDR2 YYEKEE (reference sequence). Trimming pared 2 bases from V and 8 bases from J, leaving 7 bases between. Libraries were prepared by immunoSEQ multiplex PCR; TCRdb keeps only in-frame clonotypes and omits some of them. This sample's clone table lists under 200,000 clones. The rearrangement uses TRBV5-5 and TRBJ1-1; D uncertain. Sequenced sample: blood. This TCR was recovered from a woman aged 25 to 39 in good health. This chain's CDR3 is CASSFGSEAFF. The CDR3 DNA sequence: TGTGCCAGCAGCTTTGGTTCGGAAGCTTTCTTT.